The 24 T cell receptor beta chains below come from one sample, sequenced in a study of shared clonotypes between healthy human individuals. The table came from immunoSEQ multiplex PCR; TCRdb's copy has only in-frame clones and leaves some out. The sample yields around 2.5 million clones, more than 85% seen once. The sample taken for sequencing was naive CD4+ T cells from PBMCs. Subset specified: CD45RA+ positively selected. These receptors originate from a man aged 18-30 years in good health. Some clones in this sample may be carry-over from other donors' samples.

The chain joins TRBV28 to TRBJ2-7, with TRBD1 as a possible D gene (6 bases). This CDR3 region has 15 residues. Germline-derived CDR1 and CDR2 are MDHEN and SYDVKM. V gave up 8 bases and J gave up 0 bases, with 17 bases separating them. The CDR3 spells CASLDRDTNSYEQYF. The DNA of the CDR3 is TGTGCCAGCTTGGACCGGGACACCAACTCCTACGAGCAGTACTTC. The full variable domain, completed using reference TRBV28 and TRBJ2-7, is DVKVTQSSRYLVKRTGEKVFLECVQDMDHENMFWYRQDPGLGLRLIYFSYDVKMKEKGDIPEGYSVSREKKERFSLILESASTNQTSMYLCASLDRDTNSYEQYFGPGTRLTVT.

This clone came up a few times. The genes are TRBV7-2 and TRBJ1-1; no firm D call. The CDR3 sequence is 14 residues long. Germline V lookup: CDR1 SGHTA, CDR2 FQGNSA. V gave up 5 bases and J gave up 2 bases, with 12 bases separating them. CDR3 nucleotide sequence: TGTGCCAGCAGCCCCCAACGGTCCAACACTGAAGCTTTCTTT. This sequence encodes CASSPQRSNTEAFF.

The CDR3 bases are TGCGCCAGCAGCCCGGGACTAGCGAGGGGCAATGAGCAGTTCTTC. Translated: CASSPGLARGNEQFF. This sequence joins TRBV5-1 and TRBJ2-1, with 10 bases aligning to TRBD2. V dropped 4 bases and J dropped 6; count of bases not matched to a gene: 7. The CDR3 loop spans 15 amino acids. Germline V gene sequence: CDR1 SGHRS, CDR2 YFSETQ.

This chain links TRBV19 with TRBJ2-5; 9 nucleotides align to TRBD2. The V segment lost 5 bases and the J segment 5 bases; nucleotides outside the gene matches: 15. The CDR3 consists of 17 residues. Germline-derived CDR1 and CDR2 are LNHDA and SQIVND (reference sequence). CDR3 DNA sequence: TGTGCCAGTAGTTACCCCACTGGCGGGAGGGCCGGGGAGACCCAGTACTTC. Translating it yields CASSYPTGGRAGETQYF.

This clone showed up just once. The chain couples TRBV18 to TRBJ2-7, with 11 nucleotides matching TRBD2. Per germline, CDR1 KGHSH and CDR2 LQKENI. V was pared by 4 bases and J by 6 bases, with 2 bases of the junction left unmatched. The CDR3 has 13 amino acids. The CDR3 DNA sequence: TGTGCCAGCTCACTTGGGACTAGCGGCGAGCAGTACTTC. Protein: CASSLGTSGEQYF.

The chain employs TRBV29-1 and TRBJ2-7; 7 bases align to TRBD2. The germline V gene has CDR1 SQVTM and CDR2 ANQGSEA. The length of the CDR3 is 14 residues. V gave up 5 bases and J gave up 0 bases; unmatched junction bases: 7. The CDR3 nucleotides read TGCAGCGTTAAATGGCGGGAGTACTCCTACGAGCAGTACTTC. It yields the protein CSVKWREYSYEQYF.

V usage is TRBV27 and J usage is TRBJ2-7; TRBD2 agrees at 7 bases. This CDR3 region has 15 residues. CDR1 is MNHEY and CDR2 is SMNVEV in the germline V gene (reference sequence). The V gene end was trimmed by 2 bases and the J gene end by 2 bases; junction bases not matched to a gene: 6. CDR3 bases: TGTGCCAGCAGTTTAGGGCCTAGCGGACCCTACGAGCAGTACTTC. Residues: CASSLGPSGPYEQYF.

The chain uses TRBV6-1 and TRBJ1-3; weak D call: TRBD1 (6 bases). The CDR3 extends over 13 amino acids. The germline V gene has CDR1 MNHNS and CDR2 SASEGT. V was clipped by 6 bases and J by 7 bases, with 13 bases between them. DNA for the CDR3: TGTGCCAGCAGCGACAGGACCGGTAACACCATATATTTT. It is translated as CASSDRTGNTIYF.

V and J are TRBV27 and TRBJ1-2; D perhaps matches TRBD1 (6 bases). Looked up from germline, CDR1 is MNHEY and CDR2 is SMNVEV (reference sequence). V was cut by 2 bases and J by 8 bases, with 18 bases left in between. The CDR3 totals 15 residues. The CDR3 DNA reads as TGTGCCAGCAGTTTAGGGTCCAGGGGCCTGGGGGGCTACACCTTC. Protein product: CASSLGSRGLGGYTF.

This clone occurred a few times. DNA of the CDR3: TGTGCCTGGAGTGGGTCAGATGAAGCTTTCTTT. Protein product: CAWSGSDEAFF. The rearrangement joins TRBV30 to TRBJ1-1; D remains ambiguous. Trimming took 1 base from V and 7 from J, leaving 7 bases between them. Germline V CDR1 and CDR2: GTSNPN, SVGIG (reference sequence). CDR3 length equals 11 residues.

CDR3 loop: CSAARSSTDTQYF. DNA of the CDR3: TGCAGCGCCGCGCGGAGTAGCACAGATACGCAGTATTTT. The rearrangement joins TRBV29-1 to TRBJ2-3; D gene uncertain. The CDR3 loop spans 13 amino acids. The ends were cut back, 7 bases at V and 0 bases at J, with 11 bases in the middle. Germline CDR1 is SQVTM and CDR2 is ANQGSEA.

With regard to this clone: Other DNA sequences within the sample encode an identical CDR3. The rearrangement joins TRBV6-5 to TRBJ2-7; 8 bases agree with TRBD2. Germline CDR1 and CDR2: MNHEY and SVGAGI. The CDR3 spans 14 residues. The V segment lost 6 bases and the J segment 2 bases; nucleotides outside the gene matches: 6. The CDR3 DNA reads TGTGCCAGCAGAACGTCGGGGGGGACCTACGAGCAGTACTTC. It is translated as CASRTSGGTYEQYF.

Note on this clone: This sample also contains other DNA sequences that code for the same CDR3. The rearrangement uses TRBV6-1 and TRBJ1-2; TRBD1 is a possible D gene (5 bases). Trimming cost V 0 bases and J 4 bases, with 6 bases left between them. There are 13 residues in the CDR3. Germline V gene sequence: CDR1 MNHNS, CDR2 SASEGT. The CDR3 nucleotides read TGTGCCAGCAGTGAAGCCGGGACCTATGGCTACACCTTC. It yields the protein CASSEAGTYGYTF.

CDR3 loop: CASSQPPGLAGDEQFF. CDR3 DNA sequence: TGCGCCAGCAGCCAACCCCCGGGACTAGCGGGAGATGAGCAGTTCTTC. The rearrangement uses TRBV4-1 and TRBJ2-1; TRBD2 matches 14 bases. The germline V gene has CDR1 MGHRA and CDR2 YSYEKL. There are 16 residues in the CDR3. V shed 2 bases, J shed 8 bases, and the junction held 5 bases outside the gene matches.

V is TRBV11-2 and J is TRBJ2-1, with 7 bases aligning to TRBD2. Germline lookup yields CDR1 SGHAT and CDR2 FQNNGV. This CDR3 region has 15 residues. V shed 6 bases and J 2 bases; nucleotides not matched to a gene: 7. CDR3 residues: CASRRIAGTYNEQFF. The CDR3 DNA sequence: TGTGCCAGCAGACGTATAGCGGGTACCTACAATGAGCAGTTCTTC. The full variable domain, rest sourced from reference TRBV11-2 and TRBJ2-1, is EAGVAQSPRYKIIEKRQSVAFWCNPISGHATLYWYQQILGQGPKLLIQFQNNGVVDDSQLPKDRFSAERLKGVDSTLKIQPAKLEDSAVYLCASRRIAGTYNEQFFGPGTRLTVL.

Here the CDR3 reads CASSPQQEQYF. The CDR3 region has the DNA TGTGCCAGCTCCCCCCAGCAGGAGCAGTACTTC. The chain recombines TRBV18 with TRBJ2-7; D is undetermined. CDR3 length: 11 residues. Per the germline V gene, CDR1 is KGHSH and CDR2 is LQKENI. Trimming stripped 6 bases from V and 7 bases from J, with 10 bases between.

The CDR3 DNA reads TGTGCCAGCAGTGGGAGGGGCGGATCCCGATCGGGAGAGACCCAGTACTTC. Protein product: CASSGRGGSRSGETQYF. The rearrangement links TRBV27 to TRBJ2-5; 7 nucleotides align to TRBD2. Germline V gene sequence: CDR1 MNHEY, CDR2 SMNVEV (reference sequence). The length of the CDR3 is 17 residues. V lost 5 bases, J lost 4 bases, and 16 bases stayed unmatched.

The chain recombines TRBV5-1 with TRBJ1-4; 7 bases map to TRBD1. Germline CDR1 SGHRS, CDR2 YFSETQ. This CDR3 has 17 amino acids. V lost 4 bases, J lost 7 bases, and 16 bases stayed unmatched. In DNA form, the CDR3 reads TGCGCCAGCAGCCCCGGCGCGAGACAGGGAATGGGTGAAAAACTGTTTTTT. Protein sequence: CASSPGARQGMGEKLFF.

The CDR3 here is CASSLLGPPTGEQYF. DNA of the CDR3: TGTGCCAGCAGCTTATTGGGACCGCCGACGGGGGAGCAGTACTTC. The chain carries TRBV7-3 and TRBJ2-7, with D perhaps TRBD1 or TRBD2 (5 bases each). The CDR3 extends over 15 amino acids. Germline lookup yields CDR1 SGHTA and CDR2 FQGTGA. Trimming cost V 2 bases and J 7 bases, with 18 bases left between them.

The chain recombines TRBV28 with TRBJ1-3, with 7 nucleotides matching TRBD1. The CDR3 length is 12 residues. V was clipped by 8 bases and J by 7 bases; unmatched bases: 5. CDR1 and CDR2 (germline): MDHEN, SYDVKM. The CDR3 DNA follows: TGTGCCAGCCGGGACAGTTGGAACACCATATATTTT. Encoded protein: CASRDSWNTIYF.

This sequence joins TRBV11-2 and TRBJ2-3; 7 bases are shared with TRBD1. This CDR3 region has 15 residues. CDR1 and CDR2 (germline): SGHAT, FQNNGV. After removal of 5 bases from V and 2 bases from J, the junction contained 7 bases not matched to a gene. DNA for the CDR3: TGTGCCAGCAGCGCCCACAGGGGCTACACAGATACGCAGTATTTT. Translating it yields CASSAHRGYTDTQYF.

This chain joins TRBV2 and TRBJ2-7; D is possibly TRBD1 (6 bases). Germline V gene sequence: CDR1 SNHLY, CDR2 FYNNEI. The CDR3 is 16 residues long. Trimming removed 3 bases from V and 3 bases from J, with 18 bases in between. CDR3 DNA sequence: TGTGCCAGCAGTGAGCGGCGACAGGCGTACTACTACGAGCAGTACTTC. Amino acids: CASSERRQAYYYEQYF.

The V and J genes are TRBV7-2 and TRBJ1-4; D ambiguous. This CDR3 region has 15 residues. The germline V gene encodes CDR1 SGHTA and CDR2 FQGNSA. V was shortened by 5 bases and J by 1 base, with 11 bases between the two germline ends. The CDR3 region is CASSLRRRTNEKLFF. The CDR3 bases are TGTGCCAGCAGCCTGCGGCGGAGAACTAATGAAAAACTGTTTTTT.

This clone was seen just once. This chain joins TRBV2 and TRBJ1-6; 9 nucleotides agree with TRBD1. The germline gives CDR1 SNHLY, CDR2 FYNNEI. Trimming cost V 7 bases and J 5 bases; bases outside gene matches: 3. The CDR3 length is 14 residues. CDR3 nucleotides: TGTGCCAGCACTCGACAGGGGGATAATTCACCCCTCCACTTT. Encoded protein: CASTRQGDNSPLHF.